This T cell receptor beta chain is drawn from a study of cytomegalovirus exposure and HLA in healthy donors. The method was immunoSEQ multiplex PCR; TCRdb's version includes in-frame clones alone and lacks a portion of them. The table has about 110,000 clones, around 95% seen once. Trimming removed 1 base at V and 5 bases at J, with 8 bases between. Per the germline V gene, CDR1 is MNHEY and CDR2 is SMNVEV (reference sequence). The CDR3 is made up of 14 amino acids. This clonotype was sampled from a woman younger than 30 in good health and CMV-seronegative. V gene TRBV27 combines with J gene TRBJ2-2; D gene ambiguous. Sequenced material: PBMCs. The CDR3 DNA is TGTGCCAGCAGTTTATGGTCGGTTACCGGGGAGCTGTTTTTT. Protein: CASSLWSVTGELFF.